Listed here are 10 T cell receptor beta chains from one sample, sequenced in a study of cytomegalovirus exposure and HLA in healthy donors. The PCR ran on 60 Vbeta and 13 Jbeta primers. The method was immunoSEQ multiplex PCR; TCRdb's version includes in-frame clones alone and lacks a portion of them. This repertoire shows around 140,000 clones, approximately 78% found once; its top ten account for less than 3%. The sequencing sample was made of PBMCs. These receptors were obtained from a female donor in good health and CMV-seronegative.

The chain uses TRBV30 and TRBJ2-7; tentatively, D is TRBD1 (5 bases). V was cut by 5 bases and J by 5 bases, with 16 bases left in between. CDR3 size: 13 residues. Germline V gene lookup returns CDR1 GTSNPN and CDR2 SVGIG (reference sequence). In nucleotides, the CDR3 is TGTGCCTGGGGGGCTGGACAAACCGACGAGCAGTACTTC. Translated, it gives CAWGAGQTDEQYF.

This clone was observed once. This chain joins TRBV13 and TRBJ2-3, with 9 positions matching TRBD1. Per germline, CDR1 PRHDT and CDR2 FYEKMQ (reference sequence). V shed 5 bases, J shed 2 bases, and the junction held 5 bases outside the gene matches. This CDR3 comprises 15 residues. CDR3 protein: CASSEDRGFTDTQYF. The CDR3 DNA reads TGTGCCAGCAGCGAAGACAGGGGGTTCACAGATACGCAGTATTTT.

This chain uses TRBV5-6 with TRBJ1-1; the D is unclear. The CDR3 is 14 amino acids. CDR1 SGHDT and CDR2 YYEEEE come from the germline V gene. The V end lost 1 base, the J end lost 5 bases, and 12 bases lay between the germline ends. The CDR3 region is CASSLRGSGTEAFF. The DNA of the CDR3 is TGTGCCAGCAGCTTGCGGGGAAGCGGGACTGAAGCTTTCTTT.

The chain has TRBV7-8 and TRBJ1-1; D possibly corresponds to TRBD1 (6 bases). Between the trimmed V and J ends, which lost 1 base and 7 bases, there was a span of 19 bases. Germline CDR1 is SGHVS and CDR2 is FQNEAQ. The CDR3 sequence is 16 residues long. The CDR3 DNA follows: TGTGCCAGCAGCTTAGACCTAGGACAGCCGTGGGATGAAGCTTTCTTT. Translating gives CASSLDLGQPWDEAFF.

This clone was detected only once. The chain employs TRBV9 and TRBJ1-3; 7 bases map to TRBD1. Germline-derived CDR1 and CDR2 are SGDLS and YYNGEE. Losses at the gene ends were 2 bases for V and 0 bases for J; bases not matched to a gene: 5. This CDR3 region has 16 residues. As DNA, the CDR3 is TGTGCCAGCAGCGTCGGGGGACAGCACTCTGGAAACACCATATATTTT. It is translated as CASSVGGQHSGNTIYF.

The J gene is TRBJ1-1, the V gene TRBV6-5; D perhaps matches TRBD1 (6 bases). Trimming took off 2 bases at V and 4 bases at J, with 11 bases between the two ends. The CDR3 extends over 14 amino acids. CDR1 is MNHEY and CDR2 is SVGAGI in the germline V gene. CDR3 loop: CASSYDRLGTEAFF. Written as DNA, the CDR3 is TGTGCCAGCAGTTACGACAGGTTGGGCACTGAAGCTTTCTTT.

This chain links TRBV5-6 with TRBJ2-4; 11 bases align to TRBD2. Germline assignment: CDR1 SGHDT and CDR2 YYEEEE. V shed 4 bases and J 7 bases; nucleotides not matched to a gene: 7. The CDR3 has 15 amino acids. The CDR3 DNA is TGTGCCAGCAGCCGATTAGCGGGAGGGCTGAACATTCAGTACTTC. Amino acid sequence: CASSRLAGGLNIQYF. Combining the CDR3 with reference TRBV5-6 and TRBJ2-4 gives the whole variable domain DAGVTQSPTHLIKTRGQQVTLRCSPKSGHDTVSWYQQALGQGPQFIFQYYEEEERQRGNFPDRFSGHQFPNYSSELNVNALLLGDSALYLCASSRLAGGLNIQYFGAGTRLSVL.

The gene calls are TRBV7-9 and TRBJ1-1; no reliable D call. V lost 1 base and J 9 bases, leaving 9 bases between the germline ends. This CDR3 region has 12 residues. Germline CDR1 is SEHNR and CDR2 is FQNEAQ (reference sequence). The chain's CDR3 is CASSLGSQKAFF. DNA of the CDR3: TGTGCCAGCAGCTTAGGATCCCAGAAAGCTTTCTTT.

The chain carries TRBV19 and TRBJ2-7, with D tentatively TRBD1 (5 bases). V lost 7 bases to trimming and J lost 4 bases, with 14 bases between them. The CDR3 length is 13 residues. The germline CDR1 and CDR2 sequences are LNHDA and SQIVND (reference sequence). CDR3 in amino acids: CASTLTESYEQYF. In nucleotides, the CDR3 is TGTGCCAGTACGCTGACAGAATCGTACGAGCAGTACTTC.

V usage is TRBV15 and J usage is TRBJ2-1, with TRBD2 matching over 9 bases. Germline values: CDR1 LNHNV, CDR2 YYDKDF (reference sequence). The V segment lost 1 base and the J segment 2 bases; nucleotides outside the gene matches: 3. This CDR3 contains 16 residues. The CDR3 region is CATSRGASGTYNEQFF. The DNA for the CDR3 is TGTGCCACCAGCAGAGGGGCTAGCGGGACCTACAATGAGCAGTTCTTC.